The source of this T cell receptor beta chain is a study of CD8+ T cells in alopecia areata. Sampling of alopecia areata patients yielded lesional scalp punch biopsies as well as peripheral blood. PBMCs served as the source from which CD4+ and CD8+ T cells were sorted. Extraction and reverse transcription of RNA yielded cDNA as the sequencing template. Generated by immunoSEQ multiplex PCR, the TCRdb table keeps only in-frame clones and is missing some. Counted here are 60,000 to 65,000 clones, about 44% occurring once; the ten biggest clones make up roughly 51%. The germline gives CDR1 LGHNA, CDR2 YSLEER. V lost 0 bases and J lost 2; bases outside the gene matches: 1. This CDR3 is built from 15 residues.

The V gene is TRBV4-3, the J gene TRBJ2-1; TRBD2 matches at 7 bases. The sequenced sample was NKG2D-low CD8+ T cells sorted from blood. The receptor was isolated from a human donor with alopecia areata. The CDR3 protein is CASSQEREPYNEQFF. The CDR3 bases are TGCGCCAGCAGCCAAGAGCGGGAGCCCTACAATGAGCAGTTCTTC.